One and the same sample provided the 21 T cell receptor beta chains below, sequenced in a study of blood T cell repertoires in COVID-19. Sequenced by immunoSEQ multiplex PCR; TCRdb stores in-frame clones only, minus some. The data show 150,000 to 200,000 clones, with just under 85% seen just once and 22% held by the top ten. The source material was peripheral blood. The receptor set was obtained from a woman older than 75 with acute or convalescent COVID-19.

The chain combines TRBV18 with TRBJ2-1, with D possibly matching TRBD1 (5 bases). The V gene lost 0 bases and the J gene lost 3 bases, with 12 bases spanning the gap. The CDR3 runs to 16 residues. CDR1 KGHSH and CDR2 LQKENI come from the germline V gene. The CDR3 is CASSPPWQGGYNEQFF. CDR3 nucleotide sequence: TGTGCCAGCTCACCACCTTGGCAGGGTGGCTACAATGAGCAGTTCTTC.

The V and J genes are TRBV7-2 and TRBJ1-2, with a possible D match to TRBD1 (5 bases). CDR3 size: 15 residues. With 1 base removed from V and 4 bases from J, the gap between germline ends came to 13 bases. CDR1 is SGHTA, CDR2 FQGNSA, per germline. CDR3: CASSLEMGGIYGYTF. The CDR3 DNA is TGTGCCAGCAGCTTAGAAATGGGGGGTATCTATGGCTACACCTTC.

The CDR3 is CASSAGLAAYEQYF. The CDR3 nucleotides are TGTGCCAGCAGCGCCGGACTAGCGGCCTACGAGCAGTACTTC. V is TRBV5-8 and J is TRBJ2-7; 10 nucleotides agree with TRBD2. The CDR3 has 14 amino acids. Trimming cost V 4 bases and J 2 bases; bases outside gene matches: 3. Germline V gives CDR1 SGHTS, CDR2 YDEGEE.

A remark on this clone: This CDR3 is also generated by other DNA sequences in the sample. The chain is built from TRBV18 and TRBJ2-1; the match to TRBD1 covers 10 bases. With 6 bases clipped from V and 6 bases from J, the junction kept 5 bases outside the gene matches. This CDR3 comprises 14 residues. CDR1 is KGHSH and CDR2 is LQKENI in the germline V gene. The DNA of the CDR3 is TGTGCCAGCTCCCGGGACAGGGGAATCAATGAGCAGTTCTTC. It translates to CASSRDRGINEQFF.

This chain links TRBV3-1 (or the pseudogene TRBV3-2) with TRBJ1-4; D is perhaps TRBD1 (6 bases). Trimming removed 0 bases at V and 7 bases at J, with 12 bases between. Germline CDR1 is LGHDT and CDR2 is YNNKEL (reference sequence). The CDR3 sequence is 15 residues long. CDR3 residues: CASSQDYVRGEKLFF. The CDR3, as DNA: TGTGCCAGCAGCCAAGATTACGTCAGGGGTGAAAAACTGTTTTTT.

The chain combines TRBV14 with TRBJ2-3; 7 bases align to TRBD2. Unmatched junction bases numbered 10, after V lost 4 bases and J lost 0 bases. The CDR3 spans 17 residues. The V gene's germline CDR1 is SGHDN and CDR2 FVKESK. The DNA of the CDR3 is TGTGCCAGCAGCCGCAGACTAGCCCATATAAGCACAGATACGCAGTATTTT. As protein: CASSRRLAHISTDTQYF.

This chain joins TRBV27 and TRBJ2-7, with D maybe TRBD2 (5 bases). CDR3 length: 14 residues. V was trimmed by 3 bases and J by 3 bases, leaving 12 bases between them. In germline, CDR1 is MNHEY, CDR2 SMNVEV (reference sequence). In DNA, the CDR3 is TGTGCCAGCAGTTTGGTAGCGCGGGTCTACGAGCAGTACTTC. Amino acid sequence: CASSLVARVYEQYF.

The chain links TRBV7-2 to TRBJ2-2, with 7 bases lining up with TRBD2. The germline V gene encodes CDR1 SGHTA and CDR2 FQGNSA. Unmatched junction bases numbered 15, after V lost 5 bases and J lost 6 bases. The CDR3 is 17 residues long. DNA of the CDR3: TGTGCCAGCAGCCTAAAAGCGGGAACTAGTGTCCCCGGGGAGCTGTTTTTT. Amino acids: CASSLKAGTSVPGELFF.

This chain connects TRBV2 to TRBJ2-7, with 8 bases matching TRBD2. This CDR3 comprises 14 residues. V trimming: 11 bases; J trimming: 1 base; junction bases outside the gene matches: 10. Germline CDR1 SNHLY, CDR2 FYNNEI. Here the CDR3 reads CAVGAGGNSYEQYF. In DNA, the CDR3 is TGTGCCGTAGGGGCGGGAGGTAATTCCTACGAGCAGTACTTC.

This chain connects TRBV27 to TRBJ2-1; D unresolved. V was trimmed by 7 bases and J by 6 bases, leaving 7 bases between them. Germline V gene sequence: CDR1 MNHEY, CDR2 SMNVEV (reference sequence). CDR3 length equals 11 residues. The CDR3 reads CASMVGNEQFF. DNA of the CDR3: TGTGCCAGCATGGTCGGCAATGAGCAGTTCTTC.

V gene TRBV27 combines with J gene TRBJ2-2; possible D gene TRBD2, 7 bases. The CDR3 consists of 15 residues. Germline V lookup: CDR1 MNHEY, CDR2 SMNVEV (reference sequence). V was trimmed by 7 bases and J by 6 bases, leaving 18 bases between them. Here the CDR3 DNA reads TGTGCCAGCACCAGGGGTGGGGGAGGGCCCGGGGAGCTGTTTTTT. Translation: CASTRGGGGPGELFF.

This CDR3 reads CASSADRSYEQYF. For the CDR3, the DNA is TGTGCCAGCAGCGCGGACAGATCCTACGAGCAGTACTTC. V usage is TRBV5-4 and J usage is TRBJ2-7; D possibly corresponds to TRBD1 (6 bases). Between the trimmed V and J ends, which lost 4 bases and 1 base, there was a span of 9 bases. Germline CDR1 SGHNT, CDR2 YYREEE (reference sequence). This CDR3 has 13 amino acids.

CDR3 protein: CASSTEQGRYGYTF. The CDR3 coding sequence is TGTGCCAGTAGTACCGAACAGGGACGATATGGCTACACCTTC. This chain links TRBV19 with TRBJ1-2; weak D call: TRBD1 (6 bases). Trimming shortened V by 4 bases and J by 5 bases, and 14 bases separated the two germline ends. Germline CDR1 is LNHDA and CDR2 is SQIVND (reference sequence). The CDR3 runs to 14 residues.

In DNA form, the CDR3 reads TGTGCCAGCAGCTTGAGCAGCGCGGAGACCCAGTACTTC. Its protein is CASSLSSAETQYF. The V gene is TRBV5-4, the J gene TRBJ2-5; no clear D. V lost 1 base to trimming and J lost 5 bases, with 9 bases between them. The length of the CDR3 is 13 residues. The germline V gene encodes CDR1 SGHNT and CDR2 YYREEE (reference sequence).

This chain links TRBV9 with TRBJ2-1, with 11 positions matching TRBD2. Germline CDR1 SGDLS, CDR2 YYNGEE. The CDR3 runs 16 residues. V was clipped by 0 bases and J by 4 bases; unmatched bases: 3. The CDR3 DNA reads TGTGCCAGCAGCGTAGGGGGACTAGCGGTTTACAATGAGCAGTTCTTC. Translating gives CASSVGGLAVYNEQFF.

The rearrangement uses TRBV6-1 and TRBJ2-1; TRBD1 matches at 8 bases. With 2 bases clipped from V and 2 bases from J, the junction kept 5 bases outside the gene matches. The CDR3 consists of 16 residues. Germline V gene data show CDR1 as MNHNS and CDR2 as SASEGT. The CDR3 loop reads CASSELGQGPYNEQFF. The CDR3 DNA reads as TGTGCCAGCAGTGAACTTGGACAGGGCCCCTACAATGAGCAGTTCTTC.

The gene calls are TRBV5-4 and TRBJ2-5, with TRBD2 matching over 8 bases. V shed 4 bases, J shed 1 base, and the junction held 12 bases outside the gene matches. CDR1 is SGHNT, CDR2 YYREEE, per germline (reference sequence). The CDR3 length is 17 residues. This CDR3 reads CASSPPASGSRQETQYF. CDR3 in DNA: TGTGCCAGCAGCCCGCCGGCCAGCGGGAGCCGCCAAGAGACCCAGTACTTC. Combining the CDR3 with reference TRBV5-4 and TRBJ2-5 gives the whole variable domain ETGVTQSPTHLIKTRGQQVTLRCSSQSGHNTVSWYQQALGQGPQFIFQYYREEENGRGNFPPRFSGLQFPNYSSELNVNALELDDSALYLCASSPPASGSRQETQYFGPGTRLLVL.

The genes are TRBV15 and TRBJ1-2; possibly TRBD1 for D (6 bases). From germline, CDR1 is LNHNV and CDR2 YYDKDF (reference sequence). The CDR3 loop spans 13 amino acids. V gave up 0 bases and J gave up 14 bases, with 16 bases separating them. This CDR3 is CATSRDRQASGTF. The CDR3 DNA is TGTGCCACCAGCAGAGATAGACAGGCGTCGGGTACCTTC.

The CDR3 coding sequence is TGTGCCAGCAGGCCCCTTCTTCCGGGTAGAGTGAACACTGAAGCTTTCTTT. Encoded protein: CASRPLLPGRVNTEAFF. The chain employs TRBV2 and TRBJ1-1; no clear D. This CDR3 has 17 residues. Trimming left V 6 bases short and J 0 bases short, with 20 bases between. Germline V lookup: CDR1 SNHLY, CDR2 FYNNEI.

The rearrangement links TRBV2 to TRBJ2-2, with D unresolved. CDR1 and CDR2 (germline): SNHLY, FYNNEI. Trimming left V 4 bases short and J 0 bases short, with 9 bases between. There are 15 residues in the CDR3. CDR3 sequence (DNA): TGTGCCAGCAGTGGGGCCCGGTCGAACACCGGGGAGCTGTTTTTT. Its translation: CASSGARSNTGELFF.

This CDR3 is CASGRPNYGYTF. CDR3 bases: TGTGCCAGCGGGAGGCCAAACTATGGCTACACCTTC. This rearrangement joins TRBV6-5 to TRBJ1-2; D gene ambiguous. There are 12 residues in the CDR3. Trimming removed 8 bases from V and 2 bases from J, with 9 bases in between. CDR1 and CDR2 (germline): MNHEY, SVGAGI.